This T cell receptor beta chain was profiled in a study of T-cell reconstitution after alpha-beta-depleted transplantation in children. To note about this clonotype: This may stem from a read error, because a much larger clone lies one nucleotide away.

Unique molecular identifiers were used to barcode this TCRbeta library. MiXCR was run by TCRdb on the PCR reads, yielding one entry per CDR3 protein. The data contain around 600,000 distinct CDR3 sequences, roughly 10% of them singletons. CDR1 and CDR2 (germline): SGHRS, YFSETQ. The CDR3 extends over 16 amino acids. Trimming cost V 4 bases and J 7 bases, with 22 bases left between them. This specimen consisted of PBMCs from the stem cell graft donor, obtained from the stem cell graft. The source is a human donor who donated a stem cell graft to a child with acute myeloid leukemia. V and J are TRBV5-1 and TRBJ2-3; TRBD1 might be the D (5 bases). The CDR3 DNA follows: TGCGCCAGCAGCCCCCGAGGTGAAGCGTGGACAAATACGCAGTATTTT. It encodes CASSPRGEAWTNTQYF. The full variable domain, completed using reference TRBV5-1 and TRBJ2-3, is KAGVTQTPRYLIKTRGQQVTLSCSPISGHRSVSWYQQTPGQGLQFLFEYFSETQRNKGNFPGRFSGRQFSNSRSEMNVSTLELGDSALYLCASSPRGEAWTNTQYFGPGTRLTVL.